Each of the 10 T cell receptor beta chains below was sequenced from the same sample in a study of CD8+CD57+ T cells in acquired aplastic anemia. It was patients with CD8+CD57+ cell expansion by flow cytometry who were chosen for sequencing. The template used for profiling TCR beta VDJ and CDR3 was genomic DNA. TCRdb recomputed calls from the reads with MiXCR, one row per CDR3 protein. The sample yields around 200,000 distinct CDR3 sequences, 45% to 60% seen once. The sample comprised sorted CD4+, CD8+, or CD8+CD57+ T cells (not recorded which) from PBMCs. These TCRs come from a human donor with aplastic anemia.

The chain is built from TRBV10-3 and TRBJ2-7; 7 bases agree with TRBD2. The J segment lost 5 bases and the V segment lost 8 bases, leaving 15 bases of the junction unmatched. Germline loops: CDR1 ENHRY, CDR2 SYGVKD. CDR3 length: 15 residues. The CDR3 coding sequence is TGTGCCATCCGACCGGGGGGATCACCAGAGAACGAGCAGTACTTC. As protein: CAIRPGGSPENEQYF.

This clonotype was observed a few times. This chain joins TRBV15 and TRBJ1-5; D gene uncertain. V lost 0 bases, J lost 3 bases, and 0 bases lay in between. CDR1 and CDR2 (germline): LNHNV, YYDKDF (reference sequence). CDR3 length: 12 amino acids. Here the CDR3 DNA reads TGTGCCACCAGCAGAGACAATCAGCCCCAGCATTTT. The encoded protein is CATSRDNQPQHF.

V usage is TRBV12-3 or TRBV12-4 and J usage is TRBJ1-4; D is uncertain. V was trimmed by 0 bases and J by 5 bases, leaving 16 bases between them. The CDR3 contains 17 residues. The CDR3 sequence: CASSLATARGTNEKLFF. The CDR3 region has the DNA TGTGCCAGCAGTTTAGCTACAGCACGAGGAACCAATGAAAAACTGTTTTTT.

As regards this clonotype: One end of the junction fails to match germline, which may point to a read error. The CDR3 loop reads CASREGTGNTGELFF. CDR3 nucleotides: TGTGCCAGCAGGGAAGGGACAGGGAACACCGGGGAGCTGTTTTTT. The J gene is TRBJ2-2, the V gene TRBV2; 8 bases agree with TRBD1. This CDR3 region has 15 residues. Germline V lookup: CDR1 SNHLY, CDR2 FYNNEI.

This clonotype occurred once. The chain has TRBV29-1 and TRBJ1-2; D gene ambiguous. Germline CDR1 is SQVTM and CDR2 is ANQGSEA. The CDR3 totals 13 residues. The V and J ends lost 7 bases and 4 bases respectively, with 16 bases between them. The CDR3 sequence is CSAAGAAIYGYTF. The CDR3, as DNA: TGCAGCGCAGCTGGCGCAGCCATCTATGGCTACACCTTC.

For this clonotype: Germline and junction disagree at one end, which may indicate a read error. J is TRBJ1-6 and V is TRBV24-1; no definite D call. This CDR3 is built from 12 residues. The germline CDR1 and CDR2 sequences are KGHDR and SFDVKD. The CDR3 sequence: CAASVLRGPLHF. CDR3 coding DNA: TGTGCCGCCAGTGTTTTGCGGGGACCCCTCCACTTT.

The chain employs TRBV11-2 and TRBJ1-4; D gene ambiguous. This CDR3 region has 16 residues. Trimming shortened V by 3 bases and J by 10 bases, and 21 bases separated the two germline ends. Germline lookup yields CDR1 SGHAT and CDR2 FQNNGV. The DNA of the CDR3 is TGTGCCAGCAGCTTGAGACATGGGAATTCCGCGGTAAAACTGTTTTTT. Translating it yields CASSLRHGNSAVKLFF.

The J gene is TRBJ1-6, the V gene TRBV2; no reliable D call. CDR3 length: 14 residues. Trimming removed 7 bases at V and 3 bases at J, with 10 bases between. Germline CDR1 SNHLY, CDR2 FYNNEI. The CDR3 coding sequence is TGTGCCAGCATCCCCGGGGACTATAATTCACCCCTCCACTTT. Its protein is CASIPGDYNSPLHF.

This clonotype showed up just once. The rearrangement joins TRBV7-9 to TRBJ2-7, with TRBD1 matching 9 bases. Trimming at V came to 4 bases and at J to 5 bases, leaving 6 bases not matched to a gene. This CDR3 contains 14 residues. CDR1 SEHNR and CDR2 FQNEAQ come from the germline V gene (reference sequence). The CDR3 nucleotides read TGTGCCAGCAGCTCGGGACAGGGTACCGACGAGCAGTACTTC. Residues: CASSSGQGTDEQYF.

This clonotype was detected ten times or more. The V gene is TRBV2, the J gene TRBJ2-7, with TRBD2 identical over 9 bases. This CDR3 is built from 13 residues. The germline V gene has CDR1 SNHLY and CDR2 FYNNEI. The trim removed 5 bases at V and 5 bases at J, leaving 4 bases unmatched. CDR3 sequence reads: CASSLSGGDEQYF. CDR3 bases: TGTGCCAGCAGTCTTAGCGGGGGAGACGAGCAGTACTTC.